Sequencing of this TCR beta chain was carried out in a study of yellow fever vaccine responses in identical twins. Trimming removed 1 base at V and 3 bases at J, with 7 bases between. The CDR3 runs to 13 residues. Germline V lookup: CDR1 LNHNV, CDR2 YYDKDF (reference sequence). TCRdb reprocessed the RT-PCR reads with MiXCR, giving one entry per CDR3 protein. Among approximately 6,900 distinct CDR3 sequences listed, roughly 84% were seen once. This clonotype was counted between two and nine times. Sequenced here: T cells from blood (PBMCs), unsorted or a sorted subset (not recorded which), sampled before or after yellow fever vaccination (not recorded which). The chain couples TRBV15 to TRBJ2-7; the D is unclear. This sequence was found in a woman younger than 35 who received the yellow fever vaccine. The CDR3 nucleotides read TGTGCCACCAGCAGAGCCAACAGCTACGAGCAGTACTTC. Amino acid sequence: CATSRANSYEQYF.